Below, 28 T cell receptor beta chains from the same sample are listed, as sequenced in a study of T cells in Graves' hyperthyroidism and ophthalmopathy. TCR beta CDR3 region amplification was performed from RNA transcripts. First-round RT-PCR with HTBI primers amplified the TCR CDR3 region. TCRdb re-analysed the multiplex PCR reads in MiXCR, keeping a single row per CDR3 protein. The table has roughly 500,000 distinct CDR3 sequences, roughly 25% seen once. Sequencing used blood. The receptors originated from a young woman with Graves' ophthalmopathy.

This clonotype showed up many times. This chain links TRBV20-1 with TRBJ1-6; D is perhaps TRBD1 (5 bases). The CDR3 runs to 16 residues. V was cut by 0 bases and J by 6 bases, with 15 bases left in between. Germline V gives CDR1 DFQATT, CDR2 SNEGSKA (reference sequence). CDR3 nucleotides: TGCAGTGCTAGAGATACCGGGGTAAGGGGTAATTCACCCCTCCACTTT. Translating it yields CSARDTGVRGNSPLHF.

CDR3 DNA: TGCAGTGCCTATCGAAGGCCACTTTACGAGCAGTACTTC. Its protein is CSAYRRPLYEQYF. The rearrangement joins TRBV20-1 to TRBJ2-7; D not certain. CDR1 and CDR2 from the germline V gene are DFQATT and SNEGSKA (reference sequence). V was shortened by 6 bases and J by 4 bases, with 16 bases between the two germline ends. The CDR3 contains 13 residues.

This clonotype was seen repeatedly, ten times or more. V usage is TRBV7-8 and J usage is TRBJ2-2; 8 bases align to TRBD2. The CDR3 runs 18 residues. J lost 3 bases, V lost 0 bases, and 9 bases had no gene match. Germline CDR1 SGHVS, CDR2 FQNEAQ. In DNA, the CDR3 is TGTGCCAGCAGCTTAGCGCTAAATGCGGGGGGACACACCGGGGAGCTGTTTTTT. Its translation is CASSLALNAGGHTGELFF.

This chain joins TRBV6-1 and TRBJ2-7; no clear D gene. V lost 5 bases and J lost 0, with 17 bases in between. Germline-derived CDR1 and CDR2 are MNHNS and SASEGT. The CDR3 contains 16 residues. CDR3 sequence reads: CASSTWVTLSSYEQYF. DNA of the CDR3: TGTGCCAGCAGTACCTGGGTCACCCTAAGCTCCTACGAGCAGTACTTC.

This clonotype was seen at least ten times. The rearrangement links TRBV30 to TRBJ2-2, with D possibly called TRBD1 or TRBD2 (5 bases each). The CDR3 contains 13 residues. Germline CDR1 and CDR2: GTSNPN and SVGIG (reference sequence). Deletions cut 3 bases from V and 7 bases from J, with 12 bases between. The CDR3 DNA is TGTGCCTGGAGGGGGGTATCGGGCGGGGAGCTGTTTTTT. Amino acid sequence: CAWRGVSGGELFF.

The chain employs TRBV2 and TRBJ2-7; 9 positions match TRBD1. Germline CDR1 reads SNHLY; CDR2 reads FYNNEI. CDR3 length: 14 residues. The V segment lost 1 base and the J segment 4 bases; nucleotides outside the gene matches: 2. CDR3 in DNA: TGTGCCAGCAGTGAAGGTGGGACAGGGTACGAGCAGTACTTC. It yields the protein CASSEGGTGYEQYF. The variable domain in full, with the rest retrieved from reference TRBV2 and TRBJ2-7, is EPEVTQTPSHQVTQMGQEVILRCVPISNHLYFYWYRQILGQKVEFLVSFYNNEISEKSEIFDDQFSVERPDGSNFTLKIRSTKLEDSAMYFCASSEGGTGYEQYFGPGTRLTVT.

The DNA for the CDR3 is TGCGCCAGCAGGGCCACAGGTATCTATGGCTACACCTTC. Protein product: CASRATGIYGYTF. The chain joins TRBV4-1 to TRBJ1-2, with D maybe TRBD1 (5 bases). The CDR3 has 13 residues. Trimming left V 6 bases short and J 4 bases short, with 12 bases between. Germline values: CDR1 MGHRA, CDR2 YSYEKL.

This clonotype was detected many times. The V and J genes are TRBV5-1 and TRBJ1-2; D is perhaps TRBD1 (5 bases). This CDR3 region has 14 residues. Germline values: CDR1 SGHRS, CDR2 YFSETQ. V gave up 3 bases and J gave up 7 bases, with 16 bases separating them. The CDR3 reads CASSWGSAESGYTF. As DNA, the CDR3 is TGCGCCAGCAGCTGGGGGTCAGCGGAGAGTGGCTACACCTTC.

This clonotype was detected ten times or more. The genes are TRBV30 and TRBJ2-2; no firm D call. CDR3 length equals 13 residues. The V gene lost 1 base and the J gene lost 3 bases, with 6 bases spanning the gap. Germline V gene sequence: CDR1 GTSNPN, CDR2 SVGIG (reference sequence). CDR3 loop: CAWSGPYTGELFF. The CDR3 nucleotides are TGTGCCTGGAGTGGACCCTACACCGGGGAGCTGTTTTTT.

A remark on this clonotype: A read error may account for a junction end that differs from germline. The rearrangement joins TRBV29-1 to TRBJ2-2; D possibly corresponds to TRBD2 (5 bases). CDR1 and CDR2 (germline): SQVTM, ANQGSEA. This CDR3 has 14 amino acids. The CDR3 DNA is TGCAGCGTCGAAGGACTGGCGAACACCGGGGAGCTGTTTTTT. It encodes CSVEGLANTGELFF.

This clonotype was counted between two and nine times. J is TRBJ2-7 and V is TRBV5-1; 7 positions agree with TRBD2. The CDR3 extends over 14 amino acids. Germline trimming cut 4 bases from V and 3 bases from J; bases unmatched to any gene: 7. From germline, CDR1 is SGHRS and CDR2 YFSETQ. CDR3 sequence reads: CASSGGDYIYEQYF. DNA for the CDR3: TGCGCCAGCAGCGGTGGGGACTATATCTACGAGCAGTACTTC.

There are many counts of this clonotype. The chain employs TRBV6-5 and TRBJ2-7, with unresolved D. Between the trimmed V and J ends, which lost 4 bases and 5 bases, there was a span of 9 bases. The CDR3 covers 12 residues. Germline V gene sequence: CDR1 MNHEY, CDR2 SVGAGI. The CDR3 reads CASSFMTDEQYF. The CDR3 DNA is TGTGCCAGCAGTTTTATGACCGACGAGCAGTACTTC.

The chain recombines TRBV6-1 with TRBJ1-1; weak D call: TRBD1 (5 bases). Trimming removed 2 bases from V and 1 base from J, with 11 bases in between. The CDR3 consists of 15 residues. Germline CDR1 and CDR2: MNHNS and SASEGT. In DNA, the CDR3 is TGTGCCAGCAGTGAACGCCCAGACAGGAACACTGAAGCTTTCTTT. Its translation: CASSERPDRNTEAFF.

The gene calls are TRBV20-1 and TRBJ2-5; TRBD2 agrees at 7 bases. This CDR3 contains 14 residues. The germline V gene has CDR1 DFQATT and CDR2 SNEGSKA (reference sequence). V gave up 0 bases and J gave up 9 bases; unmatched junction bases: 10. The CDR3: CSARDPQRGGSQYF. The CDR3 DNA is TGCAGTGCTAGAGATCCCCAGCGGGGAGGGTCCCAGTACTTC.

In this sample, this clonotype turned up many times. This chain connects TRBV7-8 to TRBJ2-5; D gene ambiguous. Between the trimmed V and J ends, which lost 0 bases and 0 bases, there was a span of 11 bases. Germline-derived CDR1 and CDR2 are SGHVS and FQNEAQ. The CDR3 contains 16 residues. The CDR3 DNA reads TGTGCCAGCAGCTTAGCGCACCGCGAGTACCAAGAGACCCAGTACTTC. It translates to CASSLAHREYQETQYF.

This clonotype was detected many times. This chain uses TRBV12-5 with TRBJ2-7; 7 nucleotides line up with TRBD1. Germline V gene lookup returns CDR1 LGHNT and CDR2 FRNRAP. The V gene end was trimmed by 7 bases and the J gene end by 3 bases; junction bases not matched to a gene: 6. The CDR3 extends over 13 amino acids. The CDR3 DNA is TGTGCTAGTGCCTTGGGACAGAACTACGAGCAGTACTTC. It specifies CASALGQNYEQYF.

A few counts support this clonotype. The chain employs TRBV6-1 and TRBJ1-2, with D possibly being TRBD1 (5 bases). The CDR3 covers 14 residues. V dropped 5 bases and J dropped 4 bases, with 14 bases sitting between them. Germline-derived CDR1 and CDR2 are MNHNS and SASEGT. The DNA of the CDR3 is TGTGCCAGCAGTCTGACAGCCACGCTCTATGGCTACACCTTC. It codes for CASSLTATLYGYTF.

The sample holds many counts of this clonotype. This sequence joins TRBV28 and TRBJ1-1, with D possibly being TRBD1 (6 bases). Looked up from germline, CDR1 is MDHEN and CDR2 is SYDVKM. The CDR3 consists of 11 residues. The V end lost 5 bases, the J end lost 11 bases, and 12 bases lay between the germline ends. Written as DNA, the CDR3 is TGTGCCAGCAGTCGCAACAGGGATGCTTTCTTT. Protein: CASSRNRDAFF.

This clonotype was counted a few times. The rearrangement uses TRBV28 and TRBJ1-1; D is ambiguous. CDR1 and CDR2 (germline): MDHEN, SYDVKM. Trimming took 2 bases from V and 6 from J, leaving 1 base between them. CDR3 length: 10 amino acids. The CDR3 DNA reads TGTGCCAGCAGTTTACCTGAAGCTTTCTTT. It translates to CASSLPEAFF.

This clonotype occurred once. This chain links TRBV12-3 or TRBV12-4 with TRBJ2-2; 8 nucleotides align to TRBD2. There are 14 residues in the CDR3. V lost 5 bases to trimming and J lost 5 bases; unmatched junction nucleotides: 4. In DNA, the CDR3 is TGTGCCAGCAGTCCCAGCGGGAGAACCGGGGAGCTGTTTTTT. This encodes CASSPSGRTGELFF.

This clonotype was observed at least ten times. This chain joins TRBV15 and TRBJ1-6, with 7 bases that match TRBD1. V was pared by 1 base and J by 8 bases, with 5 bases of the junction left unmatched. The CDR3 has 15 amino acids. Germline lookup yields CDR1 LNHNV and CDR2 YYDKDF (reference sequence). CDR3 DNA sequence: TGTGCCACCAGCAGAGCGACAGGGTTGGATTCACCCCTCCACTTT. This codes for CATSRATGLDSPLHF.

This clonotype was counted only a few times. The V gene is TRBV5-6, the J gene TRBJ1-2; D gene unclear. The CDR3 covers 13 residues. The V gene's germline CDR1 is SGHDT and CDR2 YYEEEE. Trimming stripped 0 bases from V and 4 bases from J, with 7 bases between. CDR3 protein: CASSLVHVYGYTF. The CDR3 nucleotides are TGTGCCAGCAGCTTGGTCCACGTCTATGGCTACACCTTC.

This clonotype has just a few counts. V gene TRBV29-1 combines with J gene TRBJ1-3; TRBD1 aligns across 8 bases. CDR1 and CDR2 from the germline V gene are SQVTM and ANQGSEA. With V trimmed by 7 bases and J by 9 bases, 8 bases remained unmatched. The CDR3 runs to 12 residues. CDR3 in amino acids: CSGLTGESTIYF. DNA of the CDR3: TGCAGCGGCCTGACAGGGGAAAGCACCATATATTTT.

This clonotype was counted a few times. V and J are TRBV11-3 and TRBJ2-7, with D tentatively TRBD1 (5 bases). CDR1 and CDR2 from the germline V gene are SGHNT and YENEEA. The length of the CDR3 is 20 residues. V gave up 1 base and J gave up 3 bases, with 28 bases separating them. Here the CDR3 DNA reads TGTGCCAGCAGCTTAGGTATCTCGGTGACCTCACCAGGGTGGATCTACGAGCAGTACTTC. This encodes CASSLGISVTSPGWIYEQYF.

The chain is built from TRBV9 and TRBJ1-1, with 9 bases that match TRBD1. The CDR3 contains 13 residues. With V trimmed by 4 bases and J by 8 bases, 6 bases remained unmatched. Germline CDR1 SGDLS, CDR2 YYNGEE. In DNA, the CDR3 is TGTGCCAGCAGCTCTCCACAGGGGGCCGAAGCTTTCTTT. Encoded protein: CASSSPQGAEAFF.

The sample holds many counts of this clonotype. CDR3 protein: CASSTGTGRDSGANVLTF. The CDR3 nucleotides are TGTGCCAGCAGCACGGGGACAGGCCGGGACTCTGGGGCCAACGTCCTGACTTTC. This rearrangement joins TRBV11-2 to TRBJ2-6, with 8 bases aligning to TRBD1. Per germline, CDR1 SGHAT and CDR2 FQNNGV. CDR3 length: 18 residues. Germline trimming cut 5 bases from V and 0 bases from J; bases unmatched to any gene: 9.

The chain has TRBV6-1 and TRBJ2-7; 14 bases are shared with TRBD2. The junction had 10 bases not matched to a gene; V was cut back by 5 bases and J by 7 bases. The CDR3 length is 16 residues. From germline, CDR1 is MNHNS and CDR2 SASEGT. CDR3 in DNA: TGTGCCAGCAGTATAAAGGGACTAGCGGGAGTGCGGGAGCAGTACTTC. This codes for CASSIKGLAGVREQYF.

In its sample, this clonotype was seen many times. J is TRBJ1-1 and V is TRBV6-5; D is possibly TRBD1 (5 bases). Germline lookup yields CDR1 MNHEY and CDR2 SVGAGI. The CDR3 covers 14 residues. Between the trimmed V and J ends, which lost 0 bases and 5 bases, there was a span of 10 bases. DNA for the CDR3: TGTGCCAGCAGTTACTCGGCGGGGCGGACTGAAGCTTTCTTT. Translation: CASSYSAGRTEAFF.